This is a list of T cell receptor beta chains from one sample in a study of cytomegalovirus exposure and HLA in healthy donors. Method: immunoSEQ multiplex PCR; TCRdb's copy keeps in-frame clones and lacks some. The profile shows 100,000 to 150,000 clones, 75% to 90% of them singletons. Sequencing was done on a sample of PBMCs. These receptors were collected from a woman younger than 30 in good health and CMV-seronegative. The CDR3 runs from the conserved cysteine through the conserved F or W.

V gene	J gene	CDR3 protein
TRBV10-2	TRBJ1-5	CASSSPGQGPGNQPQHF
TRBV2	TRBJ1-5	CASSELENQPQHF
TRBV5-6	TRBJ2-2	CASSPSSGGASGELFF
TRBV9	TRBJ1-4	CASSVVQGSTDEKLFF
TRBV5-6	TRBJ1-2	CASSLVRQGASYGYTF
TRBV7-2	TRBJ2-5	CASSPGQGGTQYF
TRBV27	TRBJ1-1	CASSLYGGRTEAFF
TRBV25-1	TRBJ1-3	CASMAGAGNTIYF
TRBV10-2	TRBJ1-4	CASRATATNEKLFF
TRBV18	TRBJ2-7	CASSPPAAFTYEQYF
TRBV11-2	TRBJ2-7	CASSLPTGGAYEQYF
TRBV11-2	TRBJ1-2	CASSPVTGPYGYTF
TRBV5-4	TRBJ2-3	CASSFIAGSTDTQYF